A single sample is the source of the 30 T cell receptor beta chains below, sequenced in a study of blood T cell repertoires in COVID-19. Profiling relied on immunoSEQ multiplex PCR, and the TCRdb table lists in-frame clones only, not all of them. This sample has approximately 530,000 clones; approximately 88% occur once, and the top ten carry less than 9%. Input material: peripheral blood. These receptors were taken from a woman between 45 and 65 years old with COVID-19, enrolled during active disease.

The genes are TRBV29-1 and TRBJ1-3; D is possibly TRBD1 (5 bases). The germline V gene has CDR1 SQVTM and CDR2 ANQGSEA. The ends were cut back, 8 bases at V and 1 base at J, with 9 bases in the middle. The CDR3 runs 12 residues. CDR3 sequence: CSIGVSGNTIYF. CDR3 nucleotide sequence: TGCAGCATAGGGGTGTCTGGAAACACCATATATTTT. Variable domain in full (rest from reference TRBV29-1 and TRBJ1-3): SAVISQKPSRDICQRGTSLTIQCQVDSQVTMMFWYRQQPGQSLTLIATANQGSEATYESGFVIDKFPISRPNLTFSTLTVSNMSPEDSSIYLCSIGVSGNTIYFGEGSWLTVV.

This clone showed up just a few times. Here the CDR3 DNA reads TGTGCCCGTAGCGGGGGTACAAATGAGCAGTTCTTC. Its protein product is CARSGGTNEQFF. The genes are TRBV30 and TRBJ2-1; 9 bases map to TRBD2. V trimming: 8 bases; J trimming: 7 bases; junction bases outside the gene matches: 6. The CDR3 contains 12 residues. Germline assignment: CDR1 GTSNPN and CDR2 SVGIG (reference sequence). Full variable domain (outside the CDR3, taken from reference TRBV30 and TRBJ2-1): SQTIHQWPATLVQPVGSPLSLECTVEGTSNPNLYWYRQAAGRGLQLLFYSVGIGQISSEVPQNLSASRPQDRQFILSSKKLLLSDSGFYLCARSGGTNEQFFGPGTRLTVL.

This chain's CDR3 is CSASGSSGANVLTF. CDR3 in DNA: TGCAGTGCTAGTGGGAGCTCCGGGGCCAACGTCCTGACTTTC. The rearrangement links TRBV20-1 to TRBJ2-6; tentative D call: TRBD2 (5 bases). Germline assignment: CDR1 DFQATT and CDR2 SNEGSKA (reference sequence). V shed 3 bases and J shed 4 bases, with 10 bases lying between them. The CDR3 spans 14 residues.

The V and J genes are TRBV6-1 and TRBJ1-2; D remains unclear. The CDR3 spans 14 residues. Germline V gives CDR1 MNHNS, CDR2 SASEGT. V lost 3 bases and J lost 3, with 11 bases in between. DNA of the CDR3: TGTGCCAGCAGTGAGCGGGGAGGAGACTATGGCTACACCTTC. This gives the protein CASSERGGDYGYTF.

The chain's CDR3 is CASSFQGLGNQPQHF. CDR3 in DNA: TGTGCCAGCAGCTTCCAGGGCTTGGGCAATCAGCCCCAGCATTTT. This rearrangement joins TRBV11-2 to TRBJ1-5; possible D gene TRBD1, 5 bases. With 3 bases removed from V and 2 bases from J, the gap between germline ends came to 11 bases. Per germline, CDR1 SGHAT and CDR2 FQNNGV. The CDR3 spans 15 residues.

CDR3 DNA sequence: TGTGCCAGTAGTATATCCGGGACAGGGGGCCAAGATACGCAGTATTTT. This gives the protein CASSISGTGGQDTQYF. The rearrangement links TRBV19 to TRBJ2-3; TRBD1 aligns across 12 bases. V lost 2 bases and J lost 5; bases outside the gene matches: 5. The CDR3 has 16 residues. Germline lookup yields CDR1 LNHDA and CDR2 SQIVND (reference sequence).

The rearrangement uses TRBV5-1 and TRBJ1-1, with D possibly matching TRBD1 (5 bases). The V end lost 8 bases, the J end lost 2 bases, and 16 bases lay between the germline ends. Germline V CDR1 and CDR2: SGHRS, YFSETQ. CDR3 length equals 14 residues. Here the CDR3 DNA reads TGCGCCAGTTATAGCGGGGCACCAAACACTGAAGCTTTCTTT. Translating it yields CASYSGAPNTEAFF.

The chain carries TRBV28 and TRBJ2-3, with 8 bases matching TRBD1. The CDR3 runs 14 residues. V gave up 9 bases and J gave up 3 bases; unmatched junction bases: 8. The germline V gene encodes CDR1 MDHEN and CDR2 SYDVKM. DNA of the CDR3: TGTGCCAGTCTAACAGGGGGAGGAACAGATACGCAGTATTTT. Residues: CASLTGGGTDTQYF.

The V gene is TRBV3-1 (or the pseudogene TRBV3-2), the J gene TRBJ1-2, with TRBD1 matching 12 bases. Germline CDR1 is LGHDT and CDR2 is YNNKEL (reference sequence). Trimming cost V 0 bases and J 8 bases; bases outside gene matches: 4. The CDR3 loop spans 15 amino acids. CDR3 region: CASSQDLGTGGGYTF. The CDR3 DNA is TGTGCCAGCAGCCAAGATTTGGGGACAGGGGGCGGCTACACCTTC.

This clone was counted once. The V gene is TRBV7-3, the J gene TRBJ2-7; 9 nucleotides match TRBD1. V shed 5 bases and J 4 bases; nucleotides not matched to a gene: 6. The V gene's germline CDR1 is SGHTA and CDR2 FQGTGA. The CDR3 spans 14 residues. The CDR3 bases are TGTGCCAGCAGCCCCGGGACAGGGTCGTACGAGCAGTACTTC. It specifies CASSPGTGSYEQYF.

The chain employs TRBV27 and TRBJ1-5; D gene ambiguous. CDR1 is MNHEY and CDR2 is SMNVEV in the germline V gene (reference sequence). The CDR3 has 18 residues. V was pared by 5 bases and J by 0 bases, with 20 bases between. For the CDR3, the DNA is TGTGCCAGCAGTATCGGGTCGGGAGATTTGAGTAGCAATCAGCCCCAGCATTTT. Protein: CASSIGSGDLSSNQPQHF.

This clone is a singleton in its sample. The chain has TRBV7-6 and TRBJ2-5; TRBD2 aligns across 9 bases. The CDR3 loop spans 16 amino acids. Germline V gene sequence: CDR1 SGHVS, CDR2 FNYEAQ. The V segment lost 0 bases and the J segment 7 bases; nucleotides outside the gene matches: 9. CDR3 protein: CASSLALRGGLVTQYF. The DNA of the CDR3 is TGTGCCAGCAGCTTAGCTCTGCGGGGGGGCCTGGTGACCCAGTACTTC.

J is TRBJ2-1 and V is TRBV10-1; D gene unclear. V gave up 4 bases and J gave up 10 bases, with 14 bases separating them. CDR3 length: 13 amino acids. From germline, CDR1 is WNHNN and CDR2 SYGVQD (reference sequence). The CDR3 coding sequence is TGCGCCAGCAGTGGAGAACTCCCTAGGGAGCAGTTCTTC. It encodes CASSGELPREQFF.

The chain joins TRBV6-1 to TRBJ2-3, with unresolved D. Per germline, CDR1 MNHNS and CDR2 SASEGT. The CDR3 is 12 amino acids. V lost 1 base to trimming and J lost 10 bases, with 9 bases between them. The CDR3 loop is CASSEEPFAQYF. The DNA for the CDR3 is TGTGCCAGCAGTGAAGAGCCGTTTGCGCAGTATTTT.

This CDR3 reads CASSPAGGLQPQHF. CDR3 sequence (DNA): TGTGCCAGCAGTCCGGCCGGGGGGTTGCAGCCCCAGCATTTT. V gene TRBV27 combines with J gene TRBJ1-5; D may be TRBD1 (5 bases). Trimming took off 5 bases at V and 7 bases at J, with 15 bases between the two ends. This CDR3 is built from 14 residues. The germline V gene has CDR1 MNHEY and CDR2 SMNVEV (reference sequence).

The rearrangement uses TRBV7-9 and TRBJ2-6, with 8 nucleotides matching TRBD1. The CDR3 sequence is 18 residues long. In germline, CDR1 is SEHNR, CDR2 FQNEAQ (reference sequence). V was clipped by 5 bases and J by 0 bases; unmatched bases: 9. CDR3 nucleotides: TGTGCCAGCAGCCCTGACCGGGACAGGTACTCTGGGGCCAACGTCCTGACTTTC. It codes for CASSPDRDRYSGANVLTF.

The chain is built from TRBV5-6 and TRBJ1-5, with D tentatively TRBD1 (6 bases). Trimming stripped 2 bases from V and 13 bases from J, with 13 bases between. CDR1 is SGHDT, CDR2 YYEEEE, per germline. This CDR3 has 12 residues. The CDR3 loop is CASSFADRTQHF. CDR3 DNA sequence: TGTGCCAGCAGCTTTGCCGACAGGACTCAGCATTTT. Full variable domain (missing parts from reference TRBV5-6 and TRBJ1-5): DAGVTQSPTHLIKTRGQQVTLRCSPKSGHDTVSWYQQALGQGPQFIFQYYEEEERQRGNFPDRFSGHQFPNYSSELNVNALLLGDSALYLCASSFADRTQHFGDGTRLSIL.

This clone has a handful of counts. The J gene is TRBJ2-7, the V gene TRBV28; D not resolved. Germline loops: CDR1 MDHEN, CDR2 SYDVKM. V was clipped by 3 bases and J by 5 bases, with 5 bases between them. The CDR3 consists of 11 residues. The CDR3 loop is CASSFQDEQYF. CDR3 bases: TGTGCCAGCAGTTTTCAGGACGAGCAGTACTTC.

CDR3 bases: TGCGCCAGCAGCCTAAGCTCTGGGGCCAACGTCCTGACTTTC. Its protein product is CASSLSSGANVLTF. The chain combines TRBV5-1 with TRBJ2-6; D remains ambiguous. Looked up from germline, CDR1 is SGHRS and CDR2 is YFSETQ. V was pared by 4 bases and J by 0 bases, with 5 bases between. The CDR3 runs to 14 residues.

CDR3 in amino acids: CASRPQCRSGGTYYEQYF. DNA for the CDR3: TGTGCAAGTCGCCCCCAGTGCCGTAGCGGGGGAACATACTACGAGCAGTACTTC. This chain uses TRBV12-2 with TRBJ2-7; TRBD2, as called in the table, went unchecked against the DNA. TRBV12-2 is labeled a pseudogene. There are 18 residues in the CDR3.

The chain joins TRBV30 to TRBJ1-5; D unresolved. Trimming stripped 2 bases from V and 2 bases from J, with 19 bases between. The CDR3 length is 17 residues. Germline CDR1 is GTSNPN and CDR2 is SVGIG (reference sequence). As DNA, the CDR3 is TGTGCCTGGAGTCTGCCGCGAGGGTCGTTCGGCAATCAGCCCCAGCATTTT. This translates into CAWSLPRGSFGNQPQHF.

This clone was recorded once. The chain recombines TRBV6-1 with TRBJ1-2, with TRBD1 identical over 8 bases. This CDR3 spans 14 amino acids. The trim removed 2 bases at V and 6 bases at J, leaving 5 bases unmatched. The germline gives CDR1 MNHNS, CDR2 SASEGT. The chain's CDR3 is CASSEPGGADGYTF. Written as DNA, the CDR3 is TGTGCCAGCAGTGAACCAGGGGGCGCGGATGGCTACACCTTC.

This clone was seen only once. This chain's CDR3 is CASSQDPRQGQMNTEAFF. In DNA, the CDR3 is TGTGCCAGCAGCCAAGATCCACGCCAGGGACAAATGAACACTGAAGCTTTCTTT. The chain couples TRBV4-2 to TRBJ1-1, with D possibly matching TRBD1 (6 bases). The CDR3 has 18 residues. V was shortened by 0 bases and J by 0 bases, with 17 bases between the two germline ends. Per the germline V gene, CDR1 is LGHNA and CDR2 is YNFKEQ.

The gene calls are TRBV3-1 (or the pseudogene TRBV3-2) and TRBJ2-1, with 8 bases matching TRBD1. This CDR3 comprises 15 residues. Germline CDR1 and CDR2: LGHDT and YNNKEL (reference sequence). Unmatched junction bases numbered 6, after V lost 0 bases and J lost 8 bases. The DNA for the CDR3 is TGTGCCAGCAGCCAAGAATACAGGGGGATGGATGAGCAGTTCTTC. Its protein product is CASSQEYRGMDEQFF.

This chain links TRBV29-1 with TRBJ2-3, with D possibly TRBD1 on 5 matching bases. CDR1 and CDR2 (germline): SQVTM, ANQGSEA. V was clipped by 4 bases and J by 3 bases, with 14 bases between them. The CDR3 totals 14 residues. DNA for the CDR3: TGCAGCGTTGGGGGATTAGGGGCAACAGATACGCAGTATTTT. Protein product: CSVGGLGATDTQYF.

The genes are TRBV5-1 and TRBJ2-1, with 11 bases identical to TRBD2. The CDR3 totals 17 residues. The germline V gene has CDR1 SGHRS and CDR2 YFSETQ. V was pared by 3 bases and J by 8 bases, with 13 bases of the junction left unmatched. As DNA, the CDR3 is TGCGCCAGCAGCTCAAACGTGGGTAGCGGGGGGGCCTATGAGCAGTTCTTC. The encoded protein is CASSSNVGSGGAYEQFF.

The chain uses TRBV28 and TRBJ2-5; 11 positions agree with TRBD2. Germline V gene lookup returns CDR1 MDHEN and CDR2 SYDVKM. Losses at the gene ends were 6 bases for V and 5 bases for J; bases not matched to a gene: 11. This CDR3 has 16 amino acids. CDR3 loop: CASSYVAGGDRETQYF. The CDR3 nucleotides read TGTGCCAGCAGCTACGTAGCGGGGGGGGATAGGGAGACCCAGTACTTC.

This clone was detected once. The rearrangement links TRBV30 to TRBJ1-2, with D tentatively TRBD1 (6 bases). This CDR3 is 8 amino acids long. In germline, CDR1 is GTSNPN, CDR2 SVGIG (reference sequence). The CDR3, as DNA: TGTGGGGGGGGCGGCTACACCTTC. Translating it yields CGGGGYTF.

The V gene is TRBV11-3, the J gene TRBJ2-1; no clear D. The CDR3 has 15 residues. Germline V lookup: CDR1 SGHNT, CDR2 YENEEA. V lost 4 bases and J lost 7, with 17 bases in between. CDR3 amino acids: CASSSLTQNRNEQFF. The CDR3 DNA follows: TGTGCCAGCAGCTCCCTTACCCAGAACAGAAATGAGCAGTTCTTC.

The rearrangement uses TRBV2 and TRBJ2-1; D not resolved. Germline loops: CDR1 SNHLY, CDR2 FYNNEI. The CDR3 covers 14 residues. The V end lost 2 bases, the J end lost 14 bases, and 19 bases lay between the germline ends. The CDR3 DNA follows: TGTGCCAGCAGTGAATCCCGTTCGGTCGAATTTAAGTTCTTC. This gives the protein CASSESRSVEFKFF.